Below are 21 T cell receptor beta chains sequenced from a single sample in a study of T cells in women clearing cervical HPV infection (dated by TCRdb to the late 2010s). Libraries were made using the immunoSEQ multiplex PCR assay. TCRdb re-hosts the immuneACCESS table, in-frame sequences only. Its copies lack some clones; in the studies checked, an unresolved V gene accounts for under half of them, and the cause for the rest is not known. The table for this sample lists approximately 35,000 clones. The top ten clonotypes cover less than 4% of the sample. Sequenced material: blood buffy coat. These receptors all come from a woman aged 18 to 75 with a cervical HPV16 infection that either progressed to CIN3+ or cleared (not recorded which).

Notes on this clone: The CDR3 end falls 3 residues outside the read, so it is completed with the germline J gene. This sequence joins TRBV29-1 and TRBJ2-2; maybe TRBD2 (6 bases). The CDR3 is 13 amino acids. The V end lost 3 bases, the J end lost 7 bases, and 12 bases lay between the germline ends. Germline assignment: CDR1 SQVTM and CDR2 ANQGSEA. This CDR3 is CSVDVLGGGELFF. CDR3 DNA, as far as it was read: TGCAGCGTTGACGTCCTCGGGGGCGGGGAG.

For this clone: Read coverage stops 3 residues before the CDR3 terminus; the germline J gene supplies the remainder. The chain couples TRBV14 to TRBJ2-3; the match to TRBD2 covers 10 bases. Germline V gene data show CDR1 as SGHDN and CDR2 as FVKESK. The CDR3 is made up of 17 amino acids. Trimming took 3 bases from V and 6 from J; bases not matched to a gene: 12. CDR3 bases read: TGTGCCAGCAGCCACGGAATTGGGACTAGCGCGACGGATACG. It is translated as CASSHGIGTSATDT. Given in full, the CDR3 is CASSHGIGTSATDTQYF.

About this clone: The read stops 3 residues short of the end of the CDR3; the missing end is completed from the germline J gene. The chain couples TRBV7-3 to TRBJ2-5; D is unclear. The CDR3 runs 13 residues. Looked up from germline, CDR1 is SGHTA and CDR2 is FQGTGA. Deletions cut 5 bases from V and 5 bases from J, with 12 bases between. The CDR3 loop reads CASSPGVRETQYF. Partial CDR3 DNA: TGTGCCAGCAGCCCGGGTGTTCGGGAGACC.

Worth noting for this clone: The observed sequence ends 3 residues before the CDR3 terminus, with the missing tail filled in from the germline J gene. The rearrangement uses TRBV5-1 and TRBJ2-5; D may be TRBD2 (5 bases). Germline loops: CDR1 SGHRS, CDR2 YFSETQ. The ends were cut back, 0 bases at V and 0 bases at J, with 9 bases in the middle. The CDR3 covers 15 residues. The DNA read from the CDR3 is TGCGCCAGCAGCTTGGTAGCGCCAAACCAAGAGACC. Translation gives CASSLVAPNQET. The entire CDR3 protein is CASSLVAPNQETQYF.

Here the CDR3 reads CSAATGEDYNEQFF. The sequenced CDR3 bases are TGCAGTGCTGCCACAGGGGAGGACTACAATGAG. V is TRBV20-1 and J is TRBJ2-1; tentatively, D is TRBD1 (7 bases). The read gets to within 3 residues of the CDR3 end, and the germline J gene fills in the rest. V shed 5 bases and J shed 3 bases, with 14 bases lying between them. Germline V gives CDR1 DFQATT, CDR2 SNEGSKA (reference sequence). CDR3 length: 14 amino acids.

In regard to this clone: The read is 3 residues too short to cover the CDR3 end, so that end is filled in from the germline J gene. The sample holds other DNA sequences that translate to the same CDR3. The chain links TRBV30 to TRBJ2-5; TRBD2 matches at 9 bases. Germline V gives CDR1 GTSNPN, CDR2 SVGIG (reference sequence). The J segment lost 4 bases and the V segment lost 4 bases, leaving 10 bases of the junction unmatched. The CDR3 consists of 15 residues. The CDR3 region is CAWTTGPSGAETQYF. The covered CDR3 bases are TGTGCCTGGACCACCGGGCCTAGCGGGGCAGAGACC.

Concerning this clone itself: The sequence runs out 3 residues before the end of the CDR3; the remainder is reconstructed from the germline J gene. The chain recombines TRBV2 with TRBJ2-1; TRBD2 matches at 12 bases. The trim removed 10 bases at V and 7 bases at J, leaving 11 bases unmatched. Germline V CDR1 and CDR2: SNHLY, FYNNEI. The CDR3 sequence is 15 residues long. This CDR3 is CATRPSGGAWNEQFF. The sequenced CDR3 bases are TGTGCCACCCGACCTAGCGGGGGGGCCTGGAATGAG.

CDR3 protein: CASRERVAGEQYF. The CDR3 DNA, read in part, is TGTGCCAGCAGGGAAAGGGTGGCTGGCGAG. This rearrangement joins TRBV6-1 to TRBJ2-7, with D unresolved. The read is 3 residues too short to cover the CDR3 end, so that end is filled in from the germline J gene. Trimming stripped 6 bases from V and 6 bases from J, with 15 bases between. The CDR3 covers 13 residues. The V gene's germline CDR1 is MNHNS and CDR2 SASEGT.

Concerning this clone itself: The CDR3 end falls 3 residues outside the read, so it is completed with the germline J gene. V and J are TRBV7-9 and TRBJ1-1, with D perhaps matching TRBD1 (5 bases). V dropped 8 bases and J dropped 2 bases, with 12 bases sitting between them. The CDR3 spans 13 residues. Germline V lookup: CDR1 SEHNR, CDR2 FQNEAQ (reference sequence). The CDR3 protein is CASVGGGNTEAFF. CDR3 bases read: TGTGCCAGCGTGGGGGGGGGAAACACTGAA.

The CDR3 spells CASTPWDRANYGYTF. The DNA read from the CDR3 is TGTGCCAGCACCCCCTGGGACAGAGCTAACTATGGC. The chain recombines TRBV5-6 with TRBJ1-2; the match to TRBD1 covers 7 bases. The read terminates 3 residues before the CDR3 end, so the remaining end is supplied by the germline J gene. This CDR3 is 15 amino acids long. CDR1 is SGHDT and CDR2 is YYEEEE in the germline V gene. Trimming removed 6 bases from V and 0 bases from J; junction bases left unmatched: 8.

As concerns this clone: Coverage ceases 3 residues before the CDR3 finishes, and the germline J gene fills in the end. The J gene is TRBJ1-4, the V gene TRBV5-4; TRBD1 matches 7 bases. CDR1 is SGHNT and CDR2 is YYREEE in the germline V gene (reference sequence). The CDR3 contains 15 residues. With 2 bases clipped from V and 2 bases from J, the junction kept 3 bases outside the gene matches. The sequenced part of the CDR3 DNA is TGTGCCAGCAGCTTAGGGGGCGCGACTAATGAAAAA. It codes for CASSLGGATNEK. The CDR3, in full, reads CASSLGGATNEKLFF.

Notes on this clone: The read stops 3 residues short of the end of the CDR3; the missing end is completed from the germline J gene. V and J are TRBV28 and TRBJ1-6; D is ambiguous. V lost 6 bases to trimming and J lost 12 bases, with 18 bases between them. CDR3 size: 14 residues. CDR1 is MDHEN, CDR2 SYDVKM, per germline. CDR3 DNA, as far as it was read: TGTGCCAGCAGGGCCCCACCGAGTGAGTTACCC. Translation gives CASRAPPSELP. The entire CDR3 protein reads CASRAPPSELPLHF.

A remark on this clone: The read finishes 3 residues shy of the CDR3 end, and the germline J gene is used to complete it. The chain combines TRBV5-6 with TRBJ1-1, with 8 bases fitting TRBD1. The germline CDR1 and CDR2 sequences are SGHDT and YYEEEE. The ends lost 6 bases at V and 2 bases at J; junction bases unmatched: 6. The CDR3 consists of 14 residues. Incomplete CDR3 DNA: TGTGCCAGCAACACCAGGGGGCGAAACACTGAA. Translation gives CASNTRGRNTE. The complete CDR3 sequence is CASNTRGRNTEAFF.

Comment on this clone: The CDR3 end is not reached by the read, which stops 3 residues before it; the germline J gene fills it in. The rearrangement links TRBV28 to TRBJ1-2; D gene uncertain. The CDR3 loop spans 15 amino acids. The germline V gene has CDR1 MDHEN and CDR2 SYDVKM. V was cut by 0 bases and J by 0 bases, with 8 bases left in between. The CDR3 loop is CASSLWAVSNYGYTF. The sequenced CDR3 bases are TGTGCCAGCAGTTTATGGGCGGTTTCTAACTATGGC.

About this clone: Read data end 3 residues before the CDR3 end; the end is taken from the germline J gene. J is TRBJ2-5 and V is TRBV4-1, with 8 bases lining up with TRBD2. Trimming removed 1 base from V and 3 bases from J; junction bases left unmatched: 4. CDR1 MGHRA and CDR2 YSYEKL come from the germline V gene. The CDR3 extends over 15 amino acids. The covered CDR3 bases are TGCGCCAGCAGCCAAGTATGGCGGGAGGAAGAGACC. Its translation: CASSQVWREEET. The CDR3 in its entirety is CASSQVWREEETQYF.

For this clone: The CDR3 is cut off 3 residues early in the read; its end comes from the germline J gene. The chain combines TRBV19 with TRBJ1-5; D may be TRBD1 (6 bases). Trimming cost V 6 bases and J 7 bases, with 13 bases left between them. CDR1 is LNHDA, CDR2 SQIVND, per germline (reference sequence). CDR3 size: 13 residues. The CDR3 bases that were read are TGTGCCAGTAGAGGACAGACTATGCAGCCC. This codes for CASRGQTMQP. In full, the CDR3 reads CASRGQTMQPQHF.

Of note for this clone: The read falls 3 residues short of the CDR3 end, and the missing part is taken from the germline J gene. This sequence joins TRBV20-1 and TRBJ2-2; possible D gene TRBD2, 7 bases. The CDR3 runs to 16 residues. Germline CDR1 and CDR2: DFQATT and SNEGSKA (reference sequence). Trimming shortened V by 3 bases and J by 5 bases, and 19 bases separated the two germline ends. The covered CDR3 bases are TGCAGTGCTAGCAGACAGGAACTAGCGTTAACCGGGGAG. Protein: CSASRQELALTGE. The full CDR3 is CSASRQELALTGELFF.

Notes on this clone: Read coverage stops 3 residues before the CDR3 terminus; the germline J gene supplies the remainder. The gene calls are TRBV4-2 and TRBJ2-7; D is perhaps TRBD1 (5 bases). Germline assignment: CDR1 LGHNA and CDR2 YNFKEQ. Deletions cut 1 base from V and 3 bases from J, with 13 bases between. The CDR3 runs 15 residues. The covered CDR3 bases are TGTGCCAGCAGCCAAGGCCAGGGCGGATACTACGAG. It codes for CASSQGQGGYYE. The whole CDR3 protein is CASSQGQGGYYEQYF.

To note about this clone: The read stops 3 residues short of the end of the CDR3; the missing end is completed from the germline J gene. The rearrangement uses TRBV6-2 or TRBV6-3 and TRBJ2-1; TRBD2 matches at 10 bases. Germline V gene sequence: CDR1 MNHEY, CDR2 SVGEGT. Unmatched junction bases numbered 15, after V lost 6 bases and J lost 7 bases. The CDR3 is made up of 17 amino acids. The DNA read from the CDR3 is TGTGCCAGCAGCCCCCGGACTAGCGGAAAAGAAAATAATGAG. Translating gives CASSPRTSGKENNE. The entire CDR3 protein is CASSPRTSGKENNEQFF.

As for this clone: The observed sequence ends 3 residues before the CDR3 terminus, with the missing tail filled in from the germline J gene. This chain uses TRBV2 with TRBJ2-3; 7 nucleotides match TRBD1. Germline V lookup: CDR1 SNHLY, CDR2 FYNNEI. The CDR3 is 15 amino acids. The V gene end was trimmed by 7 bases and the J gene end by 4 bases; junction bases not matched to a gene: 11. The CDR3 sequence: CASKGTEGIPDTQYF. CDR3 DNA (partial): TGTGCCAGCAAAGGGACAGAGGGTATCCCAGATACG.

As to this clone: The missing CDR3 end, 3 residues past where the read stops, is filled in from the germline J gene. The chain links TRBV19 to TRBJ1-4; the D is unclear. Germline loops: CDR1 LNHDA, CDR2 SQIVND (reference sequence). V shed 3 bases and J shed 5 bases, with 10 bases lying between them. The CDR3 is 14 residues long. The part of the CDR3 DNA that was read is TGTGCCAGTAGTATCTTTACAGAAAATGAAAAA. Its protein product is CASSIFTENEK. The entire CDR3 sequence reads CASSIFTENEKLFF.